This T cell receptor beta chain is from a study of blood T cell repertoires in COVID-19 (dated by TCRdb to about 2020). For context, the study as a whole: Collaborator samples came from the United States, Italy and Spain and covered acute and convalescent phases of COVID-19. The samples were drawn from the first 160 participants of the ongoing ImmuneRACE study and from about 1,200 subjects provided by 6 global collaborators. Where available, HLA class I and class II types were obtained from metadata supplied by the sample provider rather than from assay-based typing. A freely available public database, intended as a resource for researchers studying the immune response to SARS-CoV-2, is where the repertoires were released. The sample metadata nearly always contained a de-identified subject ID, COVID-19 status, age in years and sex. Deeply sampled blood TCRbeta repertoires from subjects exposed to, actively infected with, or recovered from COVID-19 were included in the dataset. The material from the prospective study consisted of cDNA or gDNA derived from T cells, B-cell-depleted T cells, or PBMCs. What the study reported, not specific to this receptor: The amount of clinical and demographic metadata varied by source and participant and was provided uncurated.

The CDR3 runs 13 residues from the cysteine to the phenylalanine. Of all the DNA, just the CDR3 is kept, 39 bases in frame from base 1. The V end loses 3 bases and the J end loses 4 bases, and a stretch of 10 bases separates them. The CDR1 and CDR2 encoded by the germline V gene are SGDLS and YYNGEE. Regarding this clone: No antigen is known for it. Base qualities were left out, and no much larger clone turns up one base away.

TCRbeta CDR3 regions were amplified from genomic DNA by means of the immunoSEQ Assay, a bias-controlled multiplex PCR. Concerning the study's data processing: The number of nucleated cells in each sample was estimated by amplification of reference gene primers within the assay. Sequence reads were collapsed and filtered to measure the absolute abundance of every unique TCRbeta CDR3 rearrangement. For each sample, productive Simpson clonality was calculated as the square root of Simpson's diversity index over productive rearrangements. The table was pulled from immuneACCESS by TCRdb, which kept in-frame rearrangements only. Such tables lose some clones; where checked, under half of the loss comes from unresolved V genes, and the rest has no known cause. The V and J calls and the clone size are those of that table, but D and trimming were determined from the DNA. The sample contains 50,000 to 85,000 clones, approximately 80% of them found a single time. The ten largest account for roughly 6.7% of the sample.

Collaborating institutions collected whole blood in K2EDTA tubes following their own protocols. For TCRbeta analysis, collaborator samples were shipped as frozen whole blood, as isolated PBMCs, or as DNA extracted from either sample type. Sequencing used peripheral blood. Rearrangement joined TRBV9 to TRBJ1-1; the D segment could be TRBD1, given 6 matching bases. The TCR originated in a man aged 55 to 70 with acute or convalescent COVID-19. The encoded CDR3 is CASSATGITEAFF. The nucleotide sequence is TGTGCCAGCAGCGCCACAGGGATCACTGAAGCTTTCTTT.